Each of the 18 T cell receptor beta chains below was sequenced from the same sample in a study of blood T cell repertoires in COVID-19. Sequenced by immunoSEQ multiplex PCR; TCRdb stores in-frame clones only, minus some. Among approximately 92,000 clones listed, roughly 80% were seen once. Material: peripheral blood. These receptor sequences come from a man in his fifties or sixties with acute or convalescent COVID-19.

The chain joins TRBV14 to TRBJ1-2; 7 bases map to TRBD1. Germline V CDR1 and CDR2: SGHDN, FVKESK. CDR3 length: 17 amino acids. V gave up 2 bases and J gave up 2 bases; unmatched junction bases: 11. This CDR3 reads CASSQRQGPARNYGYTF. The CDR3 nucleotides are TGTGCCAGCAGCCAAAGACAGGGTCCCGCGAGAAACTATGGCTACACCTTC.

The rearrangement joins TRBV6-4 to TRBJ2-1; D is ambiguous. The germline V gene has CDR1 MRHNA and CDR2 SNTAGT. V lost 4 bases and J 9 bases, leaving 10 bases between the germline ends. The CDR3 has 12 residues. DNA for the CDR3: TGTGCCAGCAGTGGGAGTATAGGTGAGCAGTTCTTC. Protein product: CASSGSIGEQFF.

The V call is TRBV3-1 (or the pseudogene TRBV3-2), the J call TRBJ2-7; 9 positions agree with TRBD1. This CDR3 region has 16 residues. Germline CDR1 is LGHDT and CDR2 is YNNKEL (reference sequence). The junction had 8 bases not matched to a gene; V was cut back by 3 bases and J by 2 bases. CDR3 region: CASSQIPGQGTYEQYF. The DNA of the CDR3 is TGTGCCAGCAGCCAGATCCCGGGACAGGGAACCTACGAGCAGTACTTC.

This chain uses TRBV6-5 with TRBJ2-5, with a tentative D call TRBD2 (5 bases). V lost 4 bases and J 4 bases, leaving 13 bases between the germline ends. In germline, CDR1 is MNHEY, CDR2 SVGAGI. The CDR3 is 14 residues long. Written as DNA, the CDR3 is TGTGCCAGCAGTTTCCGGGAACCAAGAGAGACCCAGTACTTC. This codes for CASSFREPRETQYF.

The J gene is TRBJ2-5, the V gene TRBV3-1 (or the pseudogene TRBV3-2); TRBD1 aligns across 8 bases. CDR3 size: 14 residues. The V gene end was trimmed by 3 bases and the J gene end by 5 bases; junction bases not matched to a gene: 5. Germline V CDR1 and CDR2: LGHDT, YNNKEL (reference sequence). CDR3 coding DNA: TGTGCCAGCAGCCAGTTTCAGGGGGCGGAGACCCAGTACTTC. It codes for CASSQFQGAETQYF.

DNA for the CDR3: TGTGCCAGCAGTTCCGGACAGATTGGCGGCTACACCTTC. The encoded protein is CASSSGQIGGYTF. V usage is TRBV27 and J usage is TRBJ1-2, with D possibly matching TRBD1 (6 bases). The V gene's germline CDR1 is MNHEY and CDR2 SMNVEV (reference sequence). The germline V and J ends were trimmed by 4 bases and 8 bases, with 14 bases remaining between them. The CDR3 is 13 residues long.

Here the CDR3 DNA reads TGTGCCAGCCAGCGGGACAGGGAATATAATTCACCCCTCCACTTT. It encodes CASQRDREYNSPLHF. The chain carries TRBV2 and TRBJ1-6; 9 bases are a match to TRBD1. Unmatched junction bases numbered 6, after V lost 8 bases and J lost 4 bases. Germline lookup yields CDR1 SNHLY and CDR2 FYNNEI. The CDR3 spans 15 residues.

The chain is built from TRBV27 and TRBJ2-2, with D perhaps TRBD1 (5 bases). Trimming cost V 6 bases and J 3 bases, with 8 bases left between them. In germline, CDR1 is MNHEY, CDR2 SMNVEV (reference sequence). This CDR3 region has 13 residues. CDR3 DNA: TGTGCCAGCAGAACCAGGGACACCGGGGAGCTGTTTTTT. Amino acids: CASRTRDTGELFF.

The chain links TRBV4-2 to TRBJ1-1, with 9 nucleotides matching TRBD1. Germline CDR1 is LGHNA and CDR2 is YNFKEQ. The CDR3 covers 14 residues. V shed 4 bases and J 1 base; nucleotides not matched to a gene: 1. The CDR3 sequence: CASSPGQGNTEAFF. The CDR3 bases are TGTGCCAGCAGCCCGGGACAGGGGAACACTGAAGCTTTCTTT.

The chain employs TRBV29-1 and TRBJ2-2; TRBD2 agrees at 7 bases. The germline CDR1 and CDR2 sequences are SQVTM and ANQGSEA. This CDR3 has 13 amino acids. With V trimmed by 4 bases and J by 1 base, 0 bases remained unmatched. The CDR3 nucleotides read TGCAGCGTTGCGGGAGGGAACACCGGGGAGCTGTTTTTT. Encoded protein: CSVAGGNTGELFF.

V is TRBV20-1 and J is TRBJ1-2; the match to TRBD1 covers 12 bases. CDR3 length equals 20 residues. The ends lost 3 bases at V and 4 bases at J; junction bases unmatched: 21. CDR1 is DFQATT, CDR2 SNEGSKA, per germline (reference sequence). The CDR3 coding sequence is TGCAGTGCTAGTGCGGGGGACACCGGGACAGGGGGCGTAAGTCCCTATGGCTACACCTTC. Its protein is CSASAGDTGTGGVSPYGYTF.

The DNA of the CDR3 is TGTGCCTGGGGGACAGGGGTTTTCTACGAGCAGTACTTC. Its protein is CAWGTGVFYEQYF. The chain joins TRBV30 to TRBJ2-7, with 10 bases lining up with TRBD1. Germline V gene data show CDR1 as GTSNPN and CDR2 as SVGIG (reference sequence). The CDR3 is 13 residues long. Germline trimming cut 5 bases from V and 3 bases from J; bases unmatched to any gene: 4.

V is TRBV2 and J is TRBJ2-1; 10 bases agree with TRBD2. V trimming: 3 bases; J trimming: 9 bases; junction bases outside the gene matches: 8. The germline gives CDR1 SNHLY, CDR2 FYNNEI. This CDR3 contains 15 residues. The CDR3 region has the DNA TGTGCCAGCAGTGATTTCAGCGGGAGGGCCGGTGAGCAGTTCTTC. It is translated as CASSDFSGRAGEQFF.

The rearrangement uses TRBV4-1 and TRBJ1-1; TRBD1 aligns across 8 bases. The CDR3 totals 16 residues. Germline V gene sequence: CDR1 MGHRA, CDR2 YSYEKL. With 6 bases clipped from V and 1 base from J, the junction kept 10 bases outside the gene matches. The chain's CDR3 is CASRLNSGQANTEAFF. DNA for the CDR3: TGCGCCAGCAGATTAAACTCGGGACAGGCGAACACTGAAGCTTTCTTT.

The rearrangement links TRBV14 to TRBJ2-7; 9 nucleotides agree with TRBD1. The junction had 7 bases not matched to a gene; V was cut back by 2 bases and J by 2 bases. There are 16 residues in the CDR3. Germline V CDR1 and CDR2: SGHDN, FVKESK. Here the CDR3 DNA reads TGTGCCAGCAGCCAACCCCGGGGACAGGGAACCTACGAGCAGTACTTC. Translated, it gives CASSQPRGQGTYEQYF.

The chain carries TRBV7-2 and TRBJ1-6; TRBD1 aligns across 9 bases. V lost 5 bases, J lost 7 bases, and 9 bases stayed unmatched. Germline V gene data show CDR1 as SGHTA and CDR2 as FQGNSA. CDR3 length equals 16 residues. CDR3 region: CASSQDVGQGNSPLHF. DNA of the CDR3: TGTGCCAGCAGCCAAGACGTTGGACAGGGGAATTCACCCCTCCACTTT.

This sequence joins TRBV18 and TRBJ1-2; possibly TRBD1 for D (5 bases). CDR1 is KGHSH and CDR2 is LQKENI in the germline V gene. This CDR3 comprises 14 residues. Trimming shortened V by 1 base and J by 3 bases, and 9 bases separated the two germline ends. DNA of the CDR3: TGTGCCAGCTCACCACAGGGGCAACACTATGGCTACACCTTC. Translating it yields CASSPQGQHYGYTF.

V gene TRBV2 combines with J gene TRBJ2-7; 9 bases are shared with TRBD2. The V and J ends lost 2 bases and 3 bases, in that order; junction bases with no gene match: 5. CDR3 length: 15 amino acids. The germline CDR1 and CDR2 sequences are SNHLY and FYNNEI. The DNA for the CDR3 is TGTGCCAGCAGTGAAACCCTAGCGGGAAACTACGAGCAGTACTTC. Encoded protein: CASSETLAGNYEQYF.